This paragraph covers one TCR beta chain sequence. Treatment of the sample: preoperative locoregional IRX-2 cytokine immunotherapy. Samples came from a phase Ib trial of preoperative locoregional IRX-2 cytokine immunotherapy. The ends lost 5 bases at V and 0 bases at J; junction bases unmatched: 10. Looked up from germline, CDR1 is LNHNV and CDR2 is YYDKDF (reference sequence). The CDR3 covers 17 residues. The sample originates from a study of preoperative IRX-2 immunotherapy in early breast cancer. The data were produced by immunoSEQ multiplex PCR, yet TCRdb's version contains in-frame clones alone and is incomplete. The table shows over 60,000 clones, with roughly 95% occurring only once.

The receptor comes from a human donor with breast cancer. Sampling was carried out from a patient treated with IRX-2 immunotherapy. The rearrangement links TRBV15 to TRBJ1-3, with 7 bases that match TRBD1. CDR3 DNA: TGTGCCACCAGCTCCAATCGACAGGGCTTCTCTGGAAACACCATATATTTT. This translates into CATSSNRQGFSGNTIYF.